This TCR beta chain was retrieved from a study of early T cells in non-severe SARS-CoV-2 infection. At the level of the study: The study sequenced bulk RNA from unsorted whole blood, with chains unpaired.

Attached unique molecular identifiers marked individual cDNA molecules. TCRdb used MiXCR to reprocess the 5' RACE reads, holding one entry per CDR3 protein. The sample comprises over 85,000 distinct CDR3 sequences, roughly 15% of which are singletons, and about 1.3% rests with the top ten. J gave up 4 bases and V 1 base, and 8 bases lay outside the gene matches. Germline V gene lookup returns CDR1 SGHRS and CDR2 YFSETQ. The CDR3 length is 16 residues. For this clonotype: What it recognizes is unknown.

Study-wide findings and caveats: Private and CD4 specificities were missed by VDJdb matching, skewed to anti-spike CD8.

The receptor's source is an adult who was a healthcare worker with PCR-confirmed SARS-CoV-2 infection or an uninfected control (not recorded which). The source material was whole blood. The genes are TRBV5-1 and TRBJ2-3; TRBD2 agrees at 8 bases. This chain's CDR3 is CASSLYSGSRADTQYF. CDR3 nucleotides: TGCGCCAGCAGCTTGTACAGCGGGAGCCGCGCAGATACGCAGTATTTT.